One sample yielded the 28 T cell receptor beta chains listed below, sequenced in a study of T cell repertoires in cytomegalovirus infection. MiXCR, run by TCRdb on the reads, gives a single entry per CDR3 protein. The sample holds under 200,000 distinct CDR3 sequences, approximately 21% seen once. These TCRs' antigens remain unknown. The sample in question was CD8+ T cells from cultured PBMCs, obtained from culture after CMV antigen stimulation. The source is a human donor in good health (CMV status not recorded). Some clones in this sample may be carry-over from other donors' samples.

In this sample, this clonotype turned up a few times. The rearrangement joins TRBV7-3 to TRBJ2-1, with D perhaps matching TRBD1 or TRBD2 (6 bases each). The CDR3 spans 15 residues. The germline V gene encodes CDR1 SGHTA and CDR2 FQGTGA. Trimming stripped 4 bases from V and 7 bases from J, with 17 bases between. CDR3 DNA: TGTGCCAGCAGCTATTTCGGGGGCCCAGGGAATGAGCAGTTCTTC. Translation: CASSYFGGPGNEQFF.

There are a few counts of this clonotype. V is TRBV7-8 and J is TRBJ2-4, with 10 bases identical to TRBD1. Germline values: CDR1 SGHVS, CDR2 FQNEAQ. This CDR3 comprises 17 residues. The ends lost 5 bases at V and 3 bases at J; junction bases unmatched: 10. The CDR3 bases are TGTGCCAGCAGCCCCCGACAGGGGGCTTCGGACAAAAACATTCAGTACTTC. It codes for CASSPRQGASDKNIQYF.

This clonotype was seen a handful of times. The genes are TRBV28 and TRBJ1-5; possibly TRBD1 for D (5 bases). V gave up 7 bases and J gave up 5 bases, with 15 bases separating them. In germline, CDR1 is MDHEN, CDR2 SYDVKM. The CDR3 is 14 amino acids. Here the CDR3 DNA reads TGTGCCAGCACTGAGGTAAGGGGACATCAGCCCCAGCATTTT. The encoded protein is CASTEVRGHQPQHF.

This clonotype was recorded only once. This chain links TRBV7-6 with TRBJ1-1; D is possibly TRBD1 (5 bases). CDR1 SGHVS and CDR2 FNYEAQ come from the germline V gene. The CDR3 loop spans 15 amino acids. V lost 5 bases and J 8 bases, leaving 21 bases between the germline ends. CDR3 region: CASSPSWGGQGEAFF. CDR3 in DNA: TGTGCCAGCAGCCCATCTTGGGGAGGGCAGGGAGAAGCTTTCTTT.

The rearrangement links TRBV27 to TRBJ1-5; TRBD1 matches 9 bases. The germline V gene has CDR1 MNHEY and CDR2 SMNVEV (reference sequence). The J segment lost 5 bases and the V segment lost 5 bases, leaving 10 bases of the junction unmatched. The CDR3 runs 16 residues. The CDR3 DNA follows: TGTGCCAGCAGTCCCCGTACAGGGGGCGGTGATCAGCCCCAGCATTTT. Protein product: CASSPRTGGGDQPQHF.

The table lists this clonotype with a few counts. The V gene is TRBV25-1, the J gene TRBJ2-3, with TRBD2 matching over 10 bases. Germline CDR1 MGHDK, CDR2 SYGVNS. There are 15 residues in the CDR3. The V gene end was trimmed by 8 bases and the J gene end by 7 bases; junction bases not matched to a gene: 12. As DNA, the CDR3 is TGTGCCAGCTCCGACACAGCGGGGGGGCGATATACGCAGTATTTT. Translating gives CASSDTAGGRYTQYF.

This sequence joins TRBV10-3 and TRBJ2-7; D is unclear. The CDR3 is 12 amino acids. V dropped 3 bases and J dropped 2 bases, with 5 bases sitting between them. The germline CDR1 and CDR2 sequences are ENHRY and SYGVKD. CDR3 region: CAISDGTYEQYF. The CDR3 DNA sequence: TGTGCCATCAGTGACGGAACCTACGAGCAGTACTTC.

The V and J genes are TRBV4-1 and TRBJ1-2; 8 bases align to TRBD1. J was trimmed by 3 bases and V by 0 bases; bases with no gene match: 6. Looked up from germline, CDR1 is MGHRA and CDR2 is YSYEKL. CDR3 size: 16 residues. DNA for the CDR3: TGCGCCAGCAGCCAAGATCGGACAGGGTTCGACTATGGCTACACCTTC. This translates into CASSQDRTGFDYGYTF.

The chain carries TRBV20-1 and TRBJ2-3, with 11 bases matching TRBD2. In germline, CDR1 is DFQATT, CDR2 SNEGSKA (reference sequence). The CDR3 spans 16 residues. Trimming removed 3 bases from V and 2 bases from J; junction bases left unmatched: 7. The DNA for the CDR3 is TGCAGTGCTAGGCGCTCTAGCGGGGGGAACACAGATACGCAGTATTTT. It translates to CSARRSSGGNTDTQYF.

The chain uses TRBV20-1 and TRBJ1-2; weak D call: TRBD1 (6 bases). Between the trimmed V and J ends, which lost 0 bases and 4 bases, there was a span of 9 bases. This CDR3 comprises 13 residues. The germline gives CDR1 DFQATT, CDR2 SNEGSKA (reference sequence). The CDR3 here is CSARDEGGYGYTF. The DNA of the CDR3 is TGCAGTGCTAGAGATGAAGGGGGCTATGGCTACACCTTC.

This clonotype was counted a few times. J is TRBJ2-1 and V is TRBV19; D assignment may be TRBD1 or TRBD2 (5 bases each). Trimming took off 2 bases at V and 6 bases at J, with 17 bases between the two ends. Germline assignment: CDR1 LNHDA and CDR2 SQIVND (reference sequence). The length of the CDR3 is 16 residues. The CDR3 here is CASSIIAADGGNEQFF. The DNA of the CDR3 is TGTGCCAGTAGTATAATCGCGGCAGATGGGGGCAATGAGCAGTTCTTC. Filled out from reference TRBV19 and TRBJ2-1, the complete variable domain reads DGGITQSPKYLFRKEGQNVTLSCEQNLNHDAMYWYRQDPGQGLRLIYYSQIVNDFQKGDIAEGYSVSREKKESFPLTVTSAQKNPTAFYLCASSIIAADGGNEQFFGPGTRLTVL.

This clonotype was detected a few times. The rearrangement joins TRBV11-3 to TRBJ2-5, with D tentatively TRBD2 (5 bases). Germline CDR1 SGHNT, CDR2 YENEEA. The CDR3 contains 14 residues. The germline V and J ends were trimmed by 4 bases and 0 bases, with 9 bases remaining between them. The CDR3, as DNA: TGTGCCAGCAGCTCGCCAGCGGACCAAGAGACCCAGTACTTC. Its protein is CASSSPADQETQYF.

V is TRBV11-2 and J is TRBJ2-2; no firm D call. This CDR3 is built from 14 residues. Germline V gene lookup returns CDR1 SGHAT and CDR2 FQNNGV. The V end was cut by 1 base, the J end by 5 bases, with 8 bases between. This CDR3 reads CASSLAITTGELFF. CDR3 nucleotides: TGTGCCAGCAGCTTAGCTATAACAACCGGGGAGCTGTTTTTT.

The rearrangement links TRBV7-9 to TRBJ2-7, with 7 bases matching TRBD2. Germline CDR1 is SEHNR and CDR2 is FQNEAQ (reference sequence). Trimming cost V 5 bases and J 3 bases; bases outside gene matches: 13. CDR3 length: 16 amino acids. CDR3 coding DNA: TGTGCCAGCAGCCTCCGCGGGGCGAGCGGGGTCTACGAGCAGTACTTC. Its translation is CASSLRGASGVYEQYF.

The table lists this clonotype with a few counts. The CDR3 is CASSLDGGREFF. CDR3 coding DNA: TGTGCCAGCAGCTTAGACGGGGGGCGGGAGTTCTTC. The chain carries TRBV7-9 and TRBJ2-1; a weak D match, TRBD2 (7 bases). The germline V gene has CDR1 SEHNR and CDR2 FQNEAQ (reference sequence). The CDR3 is made up of 12 amino acids. The germline V and J ends were trimmed by 1 base and 14 bases, with 12 bases remaining between them. The variable domain in full, completed from reference TRBV7-9 and TRBJ2-1, reads DTGVSQNPRHKITKRGQNVTFRCDPISEHNRLYWYRQTLGQGPEFLTYFQNEAQLEKSRLLSDRFSAERPKGSFSTLEIQRTEQGDSAMYLCASSLDGGREFFGPGTRLTVL.

This clonotype was seen more than once but under ten times. The gene calls are TRBV2 and TRBJ1-4; possible D gene TRBD1, 5 bases. V dropped 4 bases and J dropped 8 bases, with 11 bases sitting between them. The length of the CDR3 is 13 residues. Germline V lookup: CDR1 SNHLY, CDR2 FYNNEI. In DNA form, the CDR3 reads TGTGCCAGCAGTGTAACACAGGCCGAAAAACTGTTTTTT. It is translated as CASSVTQAEKLFF.

The rearrangement joins TRBV14 to TRBJ1-1; TRBD1 aligns across 9 bases. CDR1 SGHDN and CDR2 FVKESK come from the germline V gene. The CDR3 consists of 15 residues. V was clipped by 1 base and J by 4 bases; unmatched bases: 4. The CDR3: CASSQAYRGLTEAFF. For the CDR3, the DNA is TGTGCCAGCAGCCAAGCTTACAGGGGGCTCACTGAAGCTTTCTTT.

This clonotype has a handful of counts. The CDR3 nucleotides are TGTGCCAGCAGTTTTGGGACGTGGGCTTTCTTT. The encoded protein is CASSFGTWAFF. The rearrangement uses TRBV12-3 or TRBV12-4 and TRBJ1-1, with a tentative D call TRBD1 (5 bases). The CDR3 has 11 residues. Trimming cost V 3 bases and J 11 bases, with 10 bases left between them.

The chain is built from TRBV12-3 or TRBV12-4 and TRBJ1-1; tentatively, D is TRBD1 (5 bases). Between the trimmed V and J ends, which lost 1 base and 7 bases, there was a span of 10 bases. The CDR3 is 13 amino acids. The DNA for the CDR3 is TGTGCCAGCAGTTTAGGGGATAGGGGTGAAGCTTTCTTT. Translating it yields CASSLGDRGEAFF.

This clonotype was seen a few times. The rearrangement uses TRBV7-9 and TRBJ2-7, with 7 nucleotides matching TRBD1. The CDR3 has 15 residues. The V gene end was trimmed by 5 bases and the J gene end by 2 bases; junction bases not matched to a gene: 9. CDR1 and CDR2 from the germline V gene are SEHNR and FQNEAQ (reference sequence). The CDR3 DNA is TGTGCCAGCAGCGTTCCGGGACAGAGTACCTACGAGCAGTACTTC. Translation gives CASSVPGQSTYEQYF.

The chain recombines TRBV7-8 with TRBJ1-4; D uncertain. The CDR3 loop spans 15 amino acids. Per the germline V gene, CDR1 is SGHVS and CDR2 is FQNEAQ. V gave up 1 base and J gave up 7 bases, with 13 bases separating them. CDR3 bases: TGTGCCAGCAGCTTAGATCAAGGGTATAGTGAAAAACTGTTTTTT. As protein: CASSLDQGYSEKLFF.

Only a few counts were recorded for this clonotype. The genes are TRBV12-3 or TRBV12-4 and TRBJ2-7; 8 positions agree with TRBD1. The CDR3 sequence is 14 residues long. The junction had 4 bases not matched to a gene; V was cut back by 4 bases and J by 2 bases. The CDR3 DNA is TGTGCCAGCAGTTCGGACAGGGTGGCCTACGAGCAGTACTTC. Its protein product is CASSSDRVAYEQYF.

This clonotype was seen more than once but under ten times. For the CDR3, the DNA is TGTGCCAGCAGCGGACAGGGGGCACAAGAGACCCAGTACTTC. Its protein is CASSGQGAQETQYF. The chain combines TRBV9 with TRBJ2-5, with 10 bases aligning to TRBD1. The CDR3 runs 14 residues. Germline assignment: CDR1 SGDLS and CDR2 YYNGEE. J gave up 2 bases and V 3 bases, and 1 base lay outside the gene matches.

This clonotype was counted only a few times. The genes are TRBV6-5 and TRBJ2-1, with 10 bases matching TRBD2. This CDR3 spans 16 amino acids. The junction had 7 bases not matched to a gene; V was cut back by 7 bases and J by 1 base. The germline CDR1 and CDR2 sequences are MNHEY and SVGAGI. In nucleotides, the CDR3 is TGTGCCAGCACTCCAGCGGGGGGGCTATCCTACAATGAGCAGTTCTTC. This encodes CASTPAGGLSYNEQFF.

The V call is TRBV12-3 or TRBV12-4, the J call TRBJ1-4, with a possible D match to TRBD1 (6 bases). The CDR3 has 14 amino acids. V lost 7 bases and J 11 bases, leaving 20 bases between the germline ends. CDR3: CASTPAGTMKKLFF. CDR3 nucleotide sequence: TGTGCCAGCACCCCGGCAGGGACAATGAAGAAACTGTTTTTT.

The chain employs TRBV13 and TRBJ2-3, with 8 nucleotides matching TRBD2. The CDR3 length is 16 residues. The ends lost 1 base at V and 3 bases at J; junction bases unmatched: 6. Germline V gene data show CDR1 as PRHDT and CDR2 as FYEKMQ (reference sequence). DNA for the CDR3: TGTGCCAGCAGCTTAGTAGTCGGGGGGGGAACAGATACGCAGTATTTT. It encodes CASSLVVGGGTDTQYF.

V usage is TRBV27 and J usage is TRBJ1-5, with TRBD1 matching over 7 bases. Unmatched junction bases numbered 9, after V lost 10 bases and J lost 3 bases. Germline V CDR1 and CDR2: MNHEY, SMNVEV (reference sequence). This CDR3 has 14 residues. This chain's CDR3 is CATRGGTDNQPQHF. For the CDR3, the DNA is TGTGCCACCCGGGGGGGGACAGACAATCAGCCCCAGCATTTT.

This clonotype was counted at least ten times. This chain links TRBV6-2 or TRBV6-3 with TRBJ1-1; a possible D gene is TRBD1 (5 bases). From germline, CDR1 is MNHEY and CDR2 SVGEGT. The CDR3 totals 12 residues. Between the trimmed V and J ends, which lost 5 bases and 5 bases, there was a span of 9 bases. Here the CDR3 reads CASSPWGTEAFF. DNA for the CDR3: TGTGCCAGCAGTCCCTGGGGGACTGAAGCTTTCTTT.